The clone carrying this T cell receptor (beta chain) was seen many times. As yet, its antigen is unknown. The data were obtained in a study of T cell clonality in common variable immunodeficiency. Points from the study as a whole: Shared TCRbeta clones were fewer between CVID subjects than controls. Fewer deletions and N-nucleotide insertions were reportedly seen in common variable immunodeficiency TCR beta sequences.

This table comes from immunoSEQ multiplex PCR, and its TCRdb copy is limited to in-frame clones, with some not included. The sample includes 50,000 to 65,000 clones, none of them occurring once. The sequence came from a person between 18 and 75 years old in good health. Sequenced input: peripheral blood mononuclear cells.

The CDR3 bases that were read are TGTGCCAGTAGTATAGGAGGGCTCGAGAGAGCCAAAAACATT. Amino acid sequence: CASSIGGLERAKNI. The full CDR3 sequence reads CASSIGGLERAKNIQYF. The chain employs TRBV19 and TRBJ2-4, with D maybe TRBD2 (5 bases). Read data end 3 residues before the CDR3 end; the end is taken from the germline J gene. V shed 1 base and J shed 0 bases, with 13 bases lying between them. The CDR3 has 17 residues. Per germline, CDR1 LNHDA and CDR2 SQIVND (reference sequence).